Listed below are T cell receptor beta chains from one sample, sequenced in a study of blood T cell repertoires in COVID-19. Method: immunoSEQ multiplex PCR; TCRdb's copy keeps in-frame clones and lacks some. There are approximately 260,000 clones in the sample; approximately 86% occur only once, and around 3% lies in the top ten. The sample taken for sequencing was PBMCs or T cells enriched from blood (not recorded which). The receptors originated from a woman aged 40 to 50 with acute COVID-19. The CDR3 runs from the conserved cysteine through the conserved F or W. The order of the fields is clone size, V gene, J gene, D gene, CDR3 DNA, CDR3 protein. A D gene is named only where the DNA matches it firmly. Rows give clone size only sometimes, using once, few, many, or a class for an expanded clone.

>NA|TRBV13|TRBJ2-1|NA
TGTGCCAGCAGTCTGCTCGGGTCCTACAATGAGCAGTTCTTC
CASSLLGSYNEQFF
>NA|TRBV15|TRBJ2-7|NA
TGTGCCACCAGCAGAGATTTGGGGGGATACGAGCAGTACTTC
CATSRDLGGYEQYF
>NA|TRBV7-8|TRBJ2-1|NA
TGTGCCAGCACCCCCCAGGGCAGAAGAGAGCAGTTCTTC
CASTPQGRREQFF
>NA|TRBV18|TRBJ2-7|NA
TGTGCCAGCTCACCACGCGGTCTTGGCTCCGAGCAGTACTTC
CASSPRGLGSEQYF
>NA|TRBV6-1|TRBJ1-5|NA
TGTGCCAGCAGTGACAGGGGACGAAGGCAGCCCCAGCATTTT
CASSDRGRRQPQHF
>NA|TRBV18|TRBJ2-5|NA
TGTGCCAGCTCACCAAAGGGGGAGACCCAGTACTTC
CASSPKGETQYF
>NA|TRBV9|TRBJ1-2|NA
TGTGCCAGCAGCTCAAGAGGGGGTAACTATGGCTACACCTTC
CASSSRGGNYGYTF
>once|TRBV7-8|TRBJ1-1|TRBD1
TGTGCCAGCAGCTTCGCCGGGACAGGGGACACTGAAGCTTTCTTT
CASSFAGTGDTEAFF
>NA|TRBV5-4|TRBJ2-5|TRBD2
TGTGCCAGCAGACCCGGACTAGCGGGAGCTGGAGAGACCCAGTACTTC
CASRPGLAGAGETQYF
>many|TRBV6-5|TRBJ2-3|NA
TGTGCCAGCGCTTTAGAAGTCCCAGATACGCAGTATTTT
CASALEVPDTQYF
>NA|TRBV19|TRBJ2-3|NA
TGTGCCAGTAGTCGGCAGGGGTGGGGGACAGATACGCAGTATTTT
CASSRQGWGTDTQYF
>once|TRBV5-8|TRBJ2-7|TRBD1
TGTGCCAGCAGGTCGAGACAGGGCTCCTACGAGCAGTACTTC
CASRSRQGSYEQYF
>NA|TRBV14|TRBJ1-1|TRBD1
TGTGCCAGCAGCCTAAGGACAGGGAGGGCCACTGAAGCTTTCTTT
CASSLRTGRATEAFF
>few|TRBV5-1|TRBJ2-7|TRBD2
TGCGCCAGCAGCACCCTAGCGGAGGGCAACGAGCAGTACTTC
CASSTLAEGNEQYF
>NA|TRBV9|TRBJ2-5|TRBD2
TGTGCCAGCAGCCCCGGCGGGCGGGAGTGGGAGACCCAGTACTTC
CASSPGGREWETQYF
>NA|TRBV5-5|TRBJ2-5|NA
TGTGCCAGCAGCAGATCTGTGGAGTACCAAGAGACCCAGTACTTC
CASSRSVEYQETQYF
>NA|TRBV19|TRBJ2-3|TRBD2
TGTGCCAGTAGCCCGTCCGCGGGAGCCGAAATGAAGTATTTT
CASSPSAGAEMKYF
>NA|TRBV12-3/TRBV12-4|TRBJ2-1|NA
TGTGCCAGCAGTTTAGGTGGTAGCAATGAGCAGTTCTTC
CASSLGGSNEQFF
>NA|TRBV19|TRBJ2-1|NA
TGTGCCAGCTCGAGGGAGACCATTGAGCAGTTCTTC
CASSRETIEQFF
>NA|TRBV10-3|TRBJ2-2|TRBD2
TGTGCCATCAGACCGGGACTAGCGGGAGGAGGCACCGGGGAGCTGTTTTTT
CAIRPGLAGGGTGELFF
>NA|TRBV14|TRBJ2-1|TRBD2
TGTGCCAGCAGACCCCCTCAACTAGCGGGGCACATCAATGAGCAGTTCTTC
CASRPPQLAGHINEQFF
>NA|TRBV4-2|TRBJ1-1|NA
TGTGCCAGCAGCCCGTACCCCGCGGGGGAAGCTTTCTTT
CASSPYPAGEAFF
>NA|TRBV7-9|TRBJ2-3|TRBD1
TGTGCCAGCAGCTCAACGACAGGGCCGGATACGCAGTATTTT
CASSSTTGPDTQYF
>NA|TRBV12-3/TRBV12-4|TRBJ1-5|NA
TGTGCCAGCAGTTTTCGTACTGATCAGCCCCAGCATTTT
CASSFRTDQPQHF
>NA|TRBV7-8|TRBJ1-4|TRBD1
TGTGCCAGCAGCCCCGGGACAGGGGCTAATGAAAAACTGTTTTTT
CASSPGTGANEKLFF
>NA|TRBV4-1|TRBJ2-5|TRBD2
TGCGCCAGCAGCCGAGGGAGGGCGAGAGAGACCCAGTACTTC
CASSRGRARETQYF
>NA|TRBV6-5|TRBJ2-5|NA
TGTGCCAGCTCGTCATATGGCCCACAAGAGACCCAGTACTTC
CASSSYGPQETQYF
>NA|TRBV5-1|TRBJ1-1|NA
TGCGCCAGCAGCTTGGAGGGACAAACGAACACTGAAGCTTTCTTT
CASSLEGQTNTEAFF
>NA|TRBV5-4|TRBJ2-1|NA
TGTGCCAGCAGCCTTGAGGTAAGCTCCTACAATGAGCAGTTCTTC
CASSLEVSSYNEQFF
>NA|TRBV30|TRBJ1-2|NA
TGTGCCTGGAGTGGAGGACTGGGCTACACCTTC
CAWSGGLGYTF
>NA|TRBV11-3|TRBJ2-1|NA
TGTGCCAGCAGCTTAGGCAGGGGCAATGAGCAGTTCTTC
CASSLGRGNEQFF
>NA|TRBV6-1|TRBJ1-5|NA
TGTGCCAGCAGTGAAACCGAGGATCAGCCCCAGCATTTT
CASSETEDQPQHF
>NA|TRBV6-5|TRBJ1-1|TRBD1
TGTGCCAGCAGTCTTACAGGGGTGGGGGACACTGAAGCTTTCTTT
CASSLTGVGDTEAFF
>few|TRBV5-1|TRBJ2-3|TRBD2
TGCGCCAGCAGCTATGGACTAGCGGGGGTAGATACGCAGTATTTT
CASSYGLAGVDTQYF
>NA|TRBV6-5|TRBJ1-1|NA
TGTGCCAGCATTACGTCGGGCAGGGTCACTGAAGCTTTCTTT
CASITSGRVTEAFF
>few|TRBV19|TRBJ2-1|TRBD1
TGTGCCAGTACCCTAGGGGACAGGGTCTTGCGGGCGGGCAATGAGCAGTTCTTC
CASTLGDRVLRAGNEQFF
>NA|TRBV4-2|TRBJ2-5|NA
TGTGCCAGCAGCCGGTCGAAGGGGGAAGAGACCCAGTACTTC
CASSRSKGEETQYF
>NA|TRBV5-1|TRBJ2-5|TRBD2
TGCGCCAGCAGCCCGGGGACTAGCGGGGCTGGAGAGACCCAGTACTTC
CASSPGTSGAGETQYF
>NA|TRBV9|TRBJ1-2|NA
TGTGCCAGCAGCGTAGCCCCAGACAGCTATGGCTACACCTTC
CASSVAPDSYGYTF
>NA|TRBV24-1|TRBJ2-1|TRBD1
TGTGCCACCGCGACAGGGTCTGGGGTGGGGCAGTTCTTC
CATATGSGVGQFF
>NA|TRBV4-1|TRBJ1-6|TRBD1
TGCGCCAGCAGCCGTACAGGGGAAGGATCACCCCTCCACTTT
CASSRTGEGSPLHF